The source of this TCR beta chain is a study of blood T cell repertoires in COVID-19. Study at large: In each case, the material was cDNA or gDNA derived from T cells, B-cell-depleted T cells, or PBMCs.

Profiled with immunoSEQ multiplex PCR; TCRdb holds only in-frame clones, not every one. The sample holds approximately 200,000 clones, nearly 90% seen once. Trimming removed 7 bases at V and 6 bases at J, with 21 bases between. Germline V gives CDR1 MNHEY, CDR2 SMNVEV (reference sequence). The CDR3 is 16 amino acids. This study enrolled people aged 18 to 89 from under 25 US geographic areas. Participant-given clinical history determined each cohort assignment. Symptom resolution, clearance, or two negative PCRs marked the recovered donors of Cohort 3. Sequencing was done on a sample of PBMCs or T cells enriched from blood (not recorded which). This receptor was identified in a man aged 25-45 years who had recovered from COVID-19. V usage is TRBV27 and J usage is TRBJ2-2, with D possibly matching TRBD2 (5 bases). The CDR3 sequence is CASTTWENPTPGELFF. The CDR3 coding sequence is TGTGCCAGCACCACCTGGGAGAACCCTACCCCCGGGGAGCTGTTTTTT.